The T cell receptor (beta chain) under discussion was sequenced for a study of control samples from healthy donors and cancer patients. V gave up 2 bases and J gave up 1 base; unmatched junction bases: 3. CDR1 is LGHDT, CDR2 YNNKEL, per germline (reference sequence). This CDR3 region has 16 residues. Libraries were prepared by immunoSEQ multiplex PCR; TCRdb keeps only in-frame clonotypes and omits some of them. The sample includes fewer than 200,000 clones, about 86% of them seen just once. The V gene is TRBV3-1 (or the pseudogene TRBV3-2), the J gene TRBJ2-2; 8 nucleotides match TRBD2. Specimen: blood. The origin of this receptor is a woman in her 30s in good health. In DNA, the CDR3 is TGTGCCAGCAGCCAACCGGCGGGGGGGAACACCGGGGAGCTGTTTTTT. Residues: CASSQPAGGNTGELFF.